Many counts were recorded for the clone carrying this T cell receptor (beta chain). What it binds is not known. The sample originates from a study of T cells after yellow fever vaccination. Study-wide findings and caveats: Contaminants from the bulk population, in the form of abundant clonotypes, could be found in FACS-sorted repertoires.

Looked up from germline, CDR1 is LNHNV and CDR2 is YYDKDF (reference sequence). Trimming shortened V by 2 bases and J by 5 bases, and 25 bases separated the two germline ends. The CDR3 consists of 18 residues. TCRdb independently ran MiXCR on the 5' RACE reads; one entry per CDR3 protein. This table has 250,000 or so distinct CDR3 sequences, about 3.5% appearing once. The TCR originated in a young man who received the YFV17D yellow fever vaccine. This sequence joins TRBV15 and TRBJ2-7; D may correspond to TRBD1 or TRBD2 (5 bases each). Sequences were derived from PBMCs, sampled 15 days after the yellow fever booster vaccination. The CDR3 sequence is CATSRLDSRGRELDEQYF. The DNA of the CDR3 is TGTGCCACCAGCAGACTCGATTCGAGGGGCAGGGAATTGGACGAGCAGTACTTC.